A selection of T cell receptor beta chains follows, all from one sample in a study of OX40 agonist ivuxolimab in advanced cancers. This table comes from immunoSEQ multiplex PCR, and its TCRdb copy is limited to in-frame clones, with some not included. Of about 76,000 clones in the sample, 80% to 90% were seen once. The sample was CD4+ or CD8+ T cells sorted from blood, taken in a trial of the OX40 agonist ivuxolimab. The source is an adult with an advanced solid tumor such as melanoma, head and neck, liver or kidney cancer. Both conserved end residues are part of each CDR3. The D gene is left open where the match is weak. The size of a clone is reported for some rows only, either as once, few or many, or as a class for expanded clones.

D gene,J gene,clone size,V gene,CDR3 protein,CDR3 DNA
TRBD1,TRBJ2-1,many,TRBV9,CASSLRTGWNEQFF,TGTGCCAGCAGCTTGAGGACAGGGTGGAATGAGCAGTTCTTC
TRBD2,TRBJ2-2,.,TRBV6-6,CTSGRPNTGELFF,TGTACGAGCGGGAGGCCTAACACCGGGGAGCTGTTTTTT
.,TRBJ2-2,few,TRBV12-1,CASRPGRTGTGELFF,TGTGCCAGCAGGCCGGGGCGGACAGGGACCGGGGAGCTGTTTTTT
TRBD2,TRBJ2-7,.,TRBV7-7,CASSLGEGISSEQYF,TGTGCCAGCAGCCTAGGGGAGGGGATCTCCTCCGAGCAGTACTTC
.,TRBJ1-5,.,TRBV27,CASRNWGAGGQPQHF,TGTGCCAGCAGAAACTGGGGGGCGGGAGGTCAGCCCCAGCATTTT
.,TRBJ1-2,.,TRBV27,CASSEDKAAGYTF,TGTGCCAGCAGTGAGGACAAGGCGGCTGGCTACACCTTC
.,TRBJ1-1,.,TRBV7-3,CASRPDSWSTEAFF,TGTGCCAGCAGGCCGGACAGTTGGAGCACTGAAGCTTTCTTT
.,TRBJ2-7,.,TRBV27,CASSAMGTYEQYF,TGTGCCAGCAGTGCAATGGGTACCTACGAGCAGTACTTC
.,TRBJ1-5,.,TRBV4-1,CASSQAPDSYNQPQHF,TGCGCCAGCAGCCAAGCACCGGACAGTTATAATCAGCCCCAGCATTTT
.,TRBJ2-7,.,TRBV11-2,CASSLGMTASYEQYF,TGTGCCAGCAGCTTAGGTATGACAGCCTCCTACGAGCAGTACTTC
.,TRBJ2-1,.,TRBV27,CASSRLMYPNYNEQFF,TGTGCCAGCAGCCGCCTTATGTACCCGAACTACAATGAGCAGTTCTTC
.,TRBJ2-2,.,TRBV9,CASSVDPGRNTGELFF,TGTGCCAGCAGCGTAGACCCGGGGCGTAACACCGGGGAGCTGTTTTTT
TRBD1,TRBJ1-5,.,TRBV10-2,CASSNRGRQPQHF,TGCGCCAGCAGTAACAGGGGCCGGCAGCCCCAGCATTTT
TRBD2,TRBJ2-7,.,TRBV11-2,CASSRLAGYSYEQYF,TGTGCCAGCAGCCGCCTAGCGGGCTACTCCTACGAGCAGTACTTC
.,TRBJ1-1,once,TRBV27,CASSLKLTNTEAFF,TGTGCCAGCAGTTTAAAGCTCACGAACACTGAAGCTTTCTTT
.,TRBJ2-7,.,TRBV12-5,CASGPPGRLREQYF,TGTGCTAGTGGTCCCCCGGGCAGGTTACGGGAGCAGTACTTC
.,TRBJ2-2,.,TRBV6-5,CASSYVDGTGELFF,TGTGCCAGCAGTTACGTGGATGGGACCGGGGAGCTGTTTTTT
.,TRBJ1-2,.,TRBV7-2,CASSLSQGMNYGYTF,TGTGCCAGCAGCCTCAGTCAGGGTATGAACTATGGCTACACCTTC
.,TRBJ2-1,.,TRBV5-1,CASSLAGEQFF,TGCGCCAGCAGCTTAGCGGGTGAGCAGTTCTTC
TRBD1,TRBJ2-3,once,TRBV9,CASSAGRQGPSTDTQYF,TGTGCCAGCAGCGCGGGAAGACAGGGACCTAGCACAGATACGCAGTATTTT
.,TRBJ1-5,.,TRBV28,CASSLWDSSNQPQHF,TGTGCCAGCAGTTTATGGGACAGTAGCAATCAGCCCCAGCATTTT
.,TRBJ2-1,.,TRBV18,CASSLTGGNTYNEQFF,TGTGCCAGCTCACTGACCGGGGGAAACACCTACAATGAGCAGTTCTTC
.,TRBJ2-1,.,TRBV18,CASSPQGNEQFF,TGTGCCAGCTCACCCCAGGGGAATGAGCAGTTCTTC
.,TRBJ1-3,.,TRBV7-9,CASSFREISGNTIYF,TGTGCCAGCAGCTTCAGGGAAATCTCTGGAAACACCATATATTTT
.,TRBJ1-6,.,TRBV9,CASSVEGYNSPLHF,TGTGCCAGCAGCGTGGAGGGGTATAATTCACCCCTCCACTTT
.,TRBJ1-4,.,TRBV7-2,CASKQRGDEKLFF,TGTGCCAGCAAGCAGAGGGGGGATGAAAAACTGTTTTTT
TRBD2,TRBJ2-3,.,TRBV5-3,CARSLTCGSKDF,TGTGCCAGAAGCTTGACCTGCGGGAGTAAAGATTTT
.,TRBJ2-3,.,TRBV6-1,CASSEEVASITDTQYF,TGTGCCAGCAGTGAAGAGGTAGCGTCAATCACAGATACGCAGTATTTT